These 14 T cell receptor beta chains were sequenced from one sample in a study of cytomegalovirus exposure and HLA in healthy donors. Use of 60 Vbeta and 13 Jbeta primers characterized the PCR. Only in-frame clones appear in the TCRdb table, and some are missing; sequencing was by immunoSEQ multiplex PCR. The sample contains some 190,000 clones, about nine tenths of which appear only once. Sequenced material: PBMCs. The receptors here all came from a boy aged 2 to 9 in good health and CMV-seronegative.

This clone showed up just once. The chain combines TRBV29-1 with TRBJ2-3; no definite D call. The length of the CDR3 is 10 residues. Trimming shortened V by 5 bases and J by 5 bases, and 5 bases separated the two germline ends. The germline CDR1 and CDR2 sequences are SQVTM and ANQGSEA. The DNA for the CDR3 is TGCAGCGTTAGCGAAGATACGCAGTATTTT. Translated, it gives CSVSEDTQYF.

The rearrangement links TRBV7-3 to TRBJ2-3; D not certain. The CDR3 runs 11 residues. Looked up from germline, CDR1 is SGHTA and CDR2 is FQGTGA. Trimming removed 8 bases at V and 5 bases at J, with 8 bases between. DNA for the CDR3: TGTGCCAGCGGGCTGGGAGATACGCAGTATTTT. Its translation is CASGLGDTQYF.

The CDR3, as DNA: TGTGCCAGCAACAGGGGGCAGGGCTATGGCTACACCTTC. It translates to CASNRGQGYGYTF. The genes are TRBV2 and TRBJ1-2, with TRBD1 identical over 9 bases. Germline CDR1 and CDR2: SNHLY and FYNNEI. The CDR3 is 13 residues long. After removal of 7 bases from V and 4 bases from J, the junction contained 4 bases not matched to a gene.

This chain uses TRBV7-9 with TRBJ2-3; TRBD2 might be the D (5 bases). Looked up from germline, CDR1 is SEHNR and CDR2 is FQNEAQ (reference sequence). The germline V and J ends were trimmed by 2 bases and 2 bases, with 11 bases remaining between them. CDR3 length: 15 amino acids. For the CDR3, the DNA is TGTGCCAGCAGCTTACAGAGGGCTACCACAGATACGCAGTATTTT. As protein: CASSLQRATTDTQYF.

The rearrangement links TRBV18 to TRBJ2-1; unclear D gene. V lost 6 bases, J lost 4 bases, and 16 bases lay in between. Germline CDR1 KGHSH, CDR2 LQKENI. The CDR3 runs to 15 residues. CDR3 in amino acids: CASSPLGLSYNEQFF. The CDR3 nucleotides are TGTGCCAGCTCTCCCCTAGGTTTGTCTTACAATGAGCAGTTCTTC.

The V and J genes are TRBV11-2 and TRBJ2-1, with 12 bases lining up with TRBD2. This CDR3 has 14 residues. CDR1 is SGHAT and CDR2 is FQNNGV in the germline V gene. With V trimmed by 9 bases and J by 9 bases, 9 bases remained unmatched. The CDR3 sequence: CASGLAGGPSEQFF. The CDR3 bases are TGTGCCAGTGGGCTAGCGGGGGGGCCGAGTGAGCAGTTCTTC.

The CDR3 DNA is TGTGCCAGCAGCTTAGGGACTCCCAGCTCCTACAATGAGCAGTTCTTC. It yields the protein CASSLGTPSSYNEQFF. The rearrangement joins TRBV13 to TRBJ2-1; D remains ambiguous. From germline, CDR1 is PRHDT and CDR2 FYEKMQ (reference sequence). The CDR3 is 16 residues long. Trimming shortened V by 0 bases and J by 0 bases, and 9 bases separated the two germline ends. Supplemented by reference TRBV13 and TRBJ2-1, the full variable domain reads AAGVIQSPRHLIKEKRETATLKCYPIPRHDTVYWYQQGPGQDPQFLISFYEKMQSDKGSIPDRFSAQQFSDYHSELNMSSLELGDSALYFCASSLGTPSSYNEQFFGPGTRLTVL.

This clone has a handful of counts. The rearrangement joins TRBV6-1 to TRBJ2-1; TRBD2 aligns across 15 bases. Germline-derived CDR1 and CDR2 are MNHNS and SASEGT. This CDR3 is 15 amino acids long. After removal of 7 bases from V and 8 bases from J, the junction contained 6 bases not matched to a gene. CDR3: CASTGLAGGSDEQFF. The CDR3 DNA reads TGTGCCAGCACGGGACTAGCGGGGGGCAGCGATGAGCAGTTCTTC.

This clone was detected only a few times. The chain employs TRBV6-5 and TRBJ1-1; D is unresolved. Germline CDR1 reads MNHEY; CDR2 reads SVGAGI. V was trimmed by 5 bases and J by 3 bases, leaving 13 bases between them. CDR3 length equals 14 residues. The chain's CDR3 is CASSTPGLYTEAFF. As DNA, the CDR3 is TGTGCCAGCAGTACCCCCGGGTTATACACTGAAGCTTTCTTT.

This chain joins TRBV2 and TRBJ2-5, with TRBD1 as a possible D gene (6 bases). Trimming pared 6 bases from V and 0 bases from J, leaving 8 bases between. The CDR3 covers 13 residues. Germline V gene sequence: CDR1 SNHLY, CDR2 FYNNEI. CDR3 region: CASSRDNQETQYF. Here the CDR3 DNA reads TGTGCCAGCAGCCGGGACAACCAAGAGACCCAGTACTTC.

There are a few counts of this clone. The chain combines TRBV7-9 with TRBJ2-7, with TRBD1 identical over 7 bases. J was trimmed by 1 base and V by 5 bases; bases with no gene match: 5. The CDR3 loop spans 14 amino acids. The germline V gene encodes CDR1 SEHNR and CDR2 FQNEAQ (reference sequence). The CDR3 is CASSPPGQSYEQYF. CDR3 in DNA: TGTGCCAGCAGCCCCCCGGGACAGTCCTACGAGCAGTACTTC.

The chain is built from TRBV5-1 and TRBJ2-5; 14 bases agree with TRBD2. J gave up 1 base and V 2 bases, and 7 bases lay outside the gene matches. The germline gives CDR1 SGHRS, CDR2 YFSETQ. The CDR3 consists of 18 residues. This CDR3 is CASSFRLAGGPTQETQYF. The CDR3 DNA reads as TGCGCCAGCAGCTTCCGACTAGCGGGGGGGCCGACCCAAGAGACCCAGTACTTC.

This chain joins TRBV7-8 and TRBJ2-7, with D possibly matching TRBD2 (5 bases). V was clipped by 5 bases and J by 7 bases, with 12 bases between them. This CDR3 is built from 12 residues. The germline gives CDR1 SGHVS, CDR2 FQNEAQ. CDR3 sequence (DNA): TGTGCCAGCAGCACTCGGACGGGGGAGCAGTACTTC. It translates to CASSTRTGEQYF.

The chain employs TRBV6-6 and TRBJ2-7; tentatively, D is TRBD1 (6 bases). Germline V gene sequence: CDR1 MNHNY, CDR2 SVGAGI (reference sequence). This CDR3 has 16 amino acids. V was cut by 7 bases and J by 2 bases, with 21 bases left in between. The CDR3 nucleotides read TGTGCCAGCACCCCCGGGCACAGGGTGAGGCCCTACGAGCAGTACTTC. This codes for CASTPGHRVRPYEQYF.